A selection of T cell receptor beta chains follows, all from one sample in a study of shared clonotypes between healthy human individuals. The protocol was immunoSEQ multiplex PCR, while the TCRdb copy is restricted to in-frame clones and leaves out a portion. The data hold 450,000 to 600,000 clones, with approximately 79% observed a single time. Input material: PBMCs. These receptors all stem from a woman aged 40 to 49 in good health. Some clones in this sample may be carry-over from other donors' samples. Each CDR3 is given with its conserved first and last residue. A D gene is named only where the DNA matches it firmly. Clone size is shown for a subset of rows, as once, few, many or a class of expanded clone.

v_call	j_call	clone_size	d_call	cdr3_nt	cdr3_aa
TRBV5-4	TRBJ1-2	.	.	TGTGCCAGCAGCTTGTCAGGGAGGGTGGACTATGGCTACACCTTC	CASSLSGRVDYGYTF
TRBV13	TRBJ2-2	few	.	TGTGCCAGCAGCGCGACTCGGCGCGGGGAGCTGTTTTTT	CASSATRRGELFF
TRBV15	TRBJ1-5	.	.	TGTGCCACCAGCTCCCAAAGTTATCAGCCCCAGCATTTT	CATSSQSYQPQHF
TRBV5-4	TRBJ1-5	few	.	TGTGCCAGCAGCCGGGGCGGGCTTGGTCAGCCCCAGCATTTT	CASSRGGLGQPQHF
TRBV7-3	TRBJ2-1	.	TRBD2	TGTGCCAGCAGCCCCCTAGCGGGAGGCTACAATGAGCAGTTCTTC	CASSPLAGGYNEQFF
TRBV25-1	TRBJ2-7	.	TRBD2	TGTGCCAGCAGTCCTAGCGGGAGCCGATCACGGGGCGAGCAGTACTTC	CASSPSGSRSRGEQYF
TRBV10-3	TRBJ2-1	.	.	TGTGCCATCAGTGAGTTAAATGAGCAGTTCTTC	CAISELNEQFF
TRBV4-3	TRBJ2-1	.	.	TGCGCCAGCAGCCACCTAGGTAATGAGCAGTTCTTC	CASSHLGNEQFF
TRBV30	TRBJ1-1	few	.	TGTGCCTGGAGTGCGAAAGGGGGGACCACTGAAGCTTTCTTT	CAWSAKGGTTEAFF
TRBV28	TRBJ2-4	.	.	TGTGCCAGCAGCTCGGACTGGAAAGACATTCAGTACTTC	CASSSDWKDIQYF
TRBV4-2	TRBJ2-7	.	TRBD2	TGTGCCAGCAGCAGAACTGGCGGGAGGGGGAACGAGCAGTACTTC	CASSRTGGRGNEQYF
TRBV18	TRBJ1-3	.	.	TGTGCCAGCTCACCACAGTGGGGCTCTGGAAACACCATATATTTT	CASSPQWGSGNTIYF
TRBV29-1	TRBJ1-1	few	.	TGCAGCGTTGAACAGCCTATGAACACTGAAGCTTTCTTT	CSVEQPMNTEAFF
TRBV9	TRBJ1-1	.	.	TGTGCCAGCAGCCCATTCAGGGGAGAGGCTTTCTTT	CASSPFRGEAFF
TRBV29-1	TRBJ2-5	.	.	TGCAGCGTAGGACCACCAGGACAAGAGACCCAGTACTTC	CSVGPPGQETQYF
TRBV28	TRBJ1-5	.	TRBD1	TGTGCCAGCAGGGACAGGGGAATGGGGGATCAGCCCCAGCATTTT	CASRDRGMGDQPQHF
TRBV19	TRBJ2-1	.	.	TGTGCCAGTAGTATAGTCGCGGCAGGGGCCTACAATGAGCAGTTCTTC	CASSIVAAGAYNEQFF
TRBV7-8	TRBJ1-5	few	.	TGTGCCAGCAGCTCCGACAGCTACAATCAGCCCCAGCATTTT	CASSSDSYNQPQHF
TRBV7-8	TRBJ1-5	once	.	TGTGCCAGCAGCTTAGTCGGGACTCAGGCGGGGCAGCCCCAGCATTTT	CASSLVGTQAGQPQHF
TRBV28	TRBJ2-7	.	.	TGTGCCACCGGGCAGGACCGCCTCCCCTACGAGCAGTACTTC	CATGQDRLPYEQYF
TRBV19	TRBJ2-3	.	TRBD2	TGTGCCAGTATGTCCCGGGACTACAGCACAGATACGCAGTATTTT	CASMSRDYSTDTQYF
TRBV6-5	TRBJ2-1	.	TRBD2	TGTGCCAGCAGTTACGGACTAGGGGTAAATAGTGAGCAGTTCTTC	CASSYGLGVNSEQFF
TRBV6-1	TRBJ2-5	.	TRBD1	TGTGCCAGCAAATCCGGGACAGGGGGGTGGGAGACCCAGTACTTC	CASKSGTGGWETQYF
TRBV7-2	TRBJ2-5	few	TRBD2	TGTGCCAGCAGCCGGACTAGCGGGGAGACCCAGTACTTC	CASSRTSGETQYF
TRBV28	TRBJ2-3	.	TRBD2	TGTGCCAGCAGTTCCACCCGACTAGCGACTAGCACAGATACGCAGTATTTT	CASSSTRLATSTDTQYF
TRBV7-8	TRBJ1-5	.	.	TGTGCCAGCAGCTTAGGAGTAAATAGCAATCAGCCCCAGCATTTT	CASSLGVNSNQPQHF
TRBV7-8	TRBJ1-3	.	.	TGTGCCAGCAGCTTAGCGCGGGGAACTGGAAACACCATATATTTT	CASSLARGTGNTIYF
TRBV11-2	TRBJ2-5	.	TRBD2	TGTGCCAGCAGCGGTGGGCGGACTAGCGGGTACCACCAAGAGACCCAGTACTTC	CASSGGRTSGYHQETQYF
TRBV7-9	TRBJ1-1	.	.	TGTGCCAGCAGCTTACGGTTTGCGGGAGTCACTGAAGCTTTCTTT	CASSLRFAGVTEAFF
TRBV19	TRBJ1-2	many	.	TGTGCCAGTAGTCTCTCTGGTCAGGGAGGACACTATGGCTACACCTTC	CASSLSGQGGHYGYTF
TRBV2	TRBJ1-2	once	.	TGTGCCAGCAGTCCAGGGAACTATGGCTACACCTTC	CASSPGNYGYTF
TRBV5-8	TRBJ2-7	.	.	TGTGCCAGCAGCTCTTTCTACGAGCAGTACTTC	CASSSFYEQYF
TRBV10-3	TRBJ2-3	.	TRBD2	TGTGCCATCAGTGAGTCGGGACTAGCGGGAGGCACAGATACGCAGTATTTT	CAISESGLAGGTDTQYF
TRBV25-1	TRBJ2-2	.	TRBD2	TGTGCCAGCAGCTGGGGAGGGACCGGGGAGCTGTTTTTT	CASSWGGTGELFF
TRBV28	TRBJ2-7	many	.	TGTGCCAGCAGTTTCCCGGCCAGGGGGGTCGAGCAGTACTTC	CASSFPARGVEQYF
TRBV6-1	TRBJ2-1	.	.	TGTGCCAGCAGTGAACAGACGGGGACATACAATGAGCAGTTCTTC	CASSEQTGTYNEQFF
TRBV28	TRBJ2-5	.	.	TGTGCCAGCAGCTGGACGGCGATGGGGCAAGAGACCCAGTACTTC	CASSWTAMGQETQYF
TRBV19	TRBJ2-3	.	TRBD2	TGTGCCAGTAGTCTCTGGACTAGCGGGAAGGGGGAAACAGATACGCAGTATTTT	CASSLWTSGKGETDTQYF
TRBV28	TRBJ2-7	.	.	TGTGCCAGCAGCCCCCAAAATCTCGGCGAGCAGTACTTC	CASSPQNLGEQYF
TRBV9	TRBJ2-7	.	.	TGTGCCAGCAGCGTAGGAGCAGCCTTCTACGAGCAGTACTTC	CASSVGAAFYEQYF
TRBV2	TRBJ1-2	.	.	TGTGCCAGCAGTGAACAGAACTATGGCTACACCTTC	CASSEQNYGYTF
TRBV21-1	TRBJ2-1	.	.	TGTGCCAGCAGCATACGGACTAGCGGGAGTAGGGGGCAGTTCTTC	CASSIRTSGSRGQFF
TRBV29-1	TRBJ2-7	.	.	TGCAGCGTTGCCACCGGTGGCAACTACGAGCAGTACTTC	CSVATGGNYEQYF
TRBV6-5	TRBJ2-4	.	.	TGTGCCAGCAGTACGGGGACGGTAGCCAAAAACATTCAGTACTTC	CASSTGTVAKNIQYF
TRBV5-4	TRBJ2-1	.	TRBD2	TGTGCCAGCAGCTTTCCGGGACTAGCGGGAGGCAATGAGCAGTTCTTC	CASSFPGLAGGNEQFF
TRBV14	TRBJ2-4	once	.	TGTGCCAGTGGCCCCCGGCAGGGCATTCAGTACTTC	CASGPRQGIQYF
TRBV6-6	TRBJ2-7	.	.	TGTGCCAGCGCTAATAACGAGCAGTACTTC	CASANNEQYF
TRBV7-2	TRBJ1-1	many	.	TGTGCCAGCAGCTCCCTCGGGGGCGGTGAAGCTTTCTTT	CASSSLGGGEAFF
TRBV30	TRBJ1-1	few	TRBD1	TGTGCCTGGAGCCAGGGGGGGATGATGAACACTGAAGCTTTCTTT	CAWSQGGMMNTEAFF
TRBV6-1	TRBJ1-1	.	.	TGTGCCAGCTTGAGGGTGGCGCGCACTGAAGCTTTCTTT	CASLRVARTEAFF
TRBV5-6	TRBJ2-3	.	.	TGTGCCAGCAGCTTGGACCCCAGCACAGATACGCAGTATTTT	CASSLDPSTDTQYF